This TCR beta chain was recorded in a study of blood T cell repertoires in COVID-19 (dated by TCRdb to 2020 to 2022). About the full investigation: Samples from collaborators originated in the United States, Italy and Spain and spanned both the acute and convalescent phases of COVID-19. The samples were drawn from two sources: the first 160 participants of the ongoing ImmuneRACE study, and 1,254 subjects contributed by 6 global collaborators. Sample metadata almost always included a de-identified subject ID, COVID-19 status, age in years and sex. Where HLA class I and class II types were available, the types were taken from metadata supplied by the sample provider, not from assay-based typing. The material from the prospective study consisted of cDNA or gDNA derived from T cells, B-cell-depleted T cells, or PBMCs. The repertoires were made available in a free public database intended to serve as a resource for research on the immune response to SARS-CoV-2. Deeply sampled blood TCRbeta repertoires from subjects exposed to, actively infected with, or recovered from COVID-19 were included in the dataset. What the work shows at the level of the full study, not this receptor alone: The amount of clinical and demographic metadata varied by source and participant and was provided uncurated.

TCRbeta CDR3 regions were amplified from genomic DNA using the immunoSEQ Assay, a bias-controlled multiplex PCR. Per the authors' processing: The number of nucleated cells in each sample was estimated by amplification of reference gene primers within the assay. Sequence reads were collapsed and filtered to measure the absolute abundance of every unique TCRbeta CDR3 rearrangement. Productive Simpson clonality was computed per sample as the square root of Simpson's diversity index over productive rearrangements. TCRdb mirrors the immuneACCESS table, restricted to in-frame sequences. Some clones are absent from its copies; in checked studies, under half trace to an unresolved V gene, and the reason for the others is unknown. V and J calls plus clone size are reproduced from that table; the DNA served to infer D and trimming. This sample is represented by 250,000 to 300,000 clones; 65% to 90% of them were singletons. The ten largest clones add up to around a sixth of the sample.

About this clone itself: It lacks a known antigen. Per-nucleotide qualities are absent, and no much larger clonotype sits a single base away.

From its cysteine to its phenylalanine, the CDR3 spans 15 amino acids. The only DNA kept is the CDR3, 45 bases in frame from the first base. A distance of 11 bases separates the germline ends of V and J, which lose 4 bases and 1 base respectively. The germline V gene provides CDR1 KGHSH and CDR2 LQKENI. Participants in the prospective study were aged roughly 18 to 95 years, lived in some 24 United States geographic areas, and enrolled through a virtual design. In the prospective study, participants were assigned to cohorts based on the clinical history participants reported in a screening survey and a study questionnaire. Recovered participants in ImmuneRACE Cohort 3 were defined as having two consecutive negative NP/OP PCR tests, clearance from a healthcare professional, or resolution of symptoms. Each participant in the prospective study had whole blood, serum and a nasopharyngeal or oropharyngeal swab collected by mobile phlebotomists. Additional blood draws and questionnaires over a 2-month period could optionally be provided by prospective study participants. Before DNA extraction, prospective study blood samples were shipped either frozen or at room temperature.

The sample comprised PBMCs or T cells enriched from blood (not recorded which). Recombination linked TRBV18 to TRBJ1-5; no D gene call is confident. The TCR comes from a man between 18 and 29 years old who had recovered from COVID-19. The CDR3 reads as follows: CASSQGSGSNQPQHF. At the DNA level, the sequence is TGTGCCAGCTCACAAGGGTCGGGGAGCAATCAGCCCCAGCATTTT.